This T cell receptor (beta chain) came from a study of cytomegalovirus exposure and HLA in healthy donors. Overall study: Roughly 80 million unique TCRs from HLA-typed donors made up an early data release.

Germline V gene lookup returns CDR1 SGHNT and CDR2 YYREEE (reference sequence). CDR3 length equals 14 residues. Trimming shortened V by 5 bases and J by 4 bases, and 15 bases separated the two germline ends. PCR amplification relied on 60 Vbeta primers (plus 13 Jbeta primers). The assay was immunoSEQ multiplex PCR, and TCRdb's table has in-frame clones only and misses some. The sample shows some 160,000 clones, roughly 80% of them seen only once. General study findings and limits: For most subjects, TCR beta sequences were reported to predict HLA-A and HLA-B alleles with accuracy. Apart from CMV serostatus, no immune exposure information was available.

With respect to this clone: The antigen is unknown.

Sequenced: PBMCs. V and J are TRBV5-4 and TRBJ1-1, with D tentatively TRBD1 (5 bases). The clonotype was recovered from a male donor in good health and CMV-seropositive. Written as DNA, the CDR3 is TGTGCCAGCAGACGGGACTCCGGGGTCACTGAAGCTTTCTTT. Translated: CASRRDSGVTEAFF.